This T cell receptor beta chain was captured in a study of cytomegalovirus exposure and HLA in healthy donors. The PCR was carried out with 60 Vbeta primers and 13 Jbeta primers. This table comes from immunoSEQ multiplex PCR, and its TCRdb copy is limited to in-frame clones, with some not included. The sample includes 150,000 to 200,000 clones, approximately 84% seen only once; the top ten take about 2%. The CDR3 sequence is 13 residues long. CDR1 SGHRS and CDR2 YFSETQ come from the germline V gene. V was clipped by 2 bases and J by 2 bases, with 7 bases between them. V gene TRBV5-1 combines with J gene TRBJ1-1; D gene uncertain. The receptor's source is a young man in good health and CMV-seropositive. Sequenced material: PBMCs. The CDR3 region is CASSFARNTEAFF. CDR3 nucleotides: TGCGCCAGCAGCTTCGCCAGAAACACTGAAGCTTTCTTT.